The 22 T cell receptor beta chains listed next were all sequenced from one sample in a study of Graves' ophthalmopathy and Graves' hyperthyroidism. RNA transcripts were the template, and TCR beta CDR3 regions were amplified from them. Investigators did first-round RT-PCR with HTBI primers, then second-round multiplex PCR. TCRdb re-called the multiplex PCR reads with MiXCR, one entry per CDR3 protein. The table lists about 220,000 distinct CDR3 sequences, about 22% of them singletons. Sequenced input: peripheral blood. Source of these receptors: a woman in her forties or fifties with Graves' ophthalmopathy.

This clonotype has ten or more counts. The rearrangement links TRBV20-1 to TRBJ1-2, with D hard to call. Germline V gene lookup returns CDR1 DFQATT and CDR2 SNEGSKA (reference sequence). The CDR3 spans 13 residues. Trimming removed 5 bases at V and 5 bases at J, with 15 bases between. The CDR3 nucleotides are TGCAGTGCTTATATGAGGGAGAGGTATGGCTACACCTTC. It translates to CSAYMRERYGYTF.

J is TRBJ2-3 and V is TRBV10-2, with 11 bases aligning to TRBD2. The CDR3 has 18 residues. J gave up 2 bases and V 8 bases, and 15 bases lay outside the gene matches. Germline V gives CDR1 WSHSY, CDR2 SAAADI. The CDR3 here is CASLERTLAGGPTDTQYF. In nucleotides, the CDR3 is TGCGCCAGCTTAGAGAGGACTCTAGCGGGAGGTCCCACAGATACGCAGTATTTT.

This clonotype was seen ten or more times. CDR3 bases: TGCAGCGCGGCCAGCTCTGGAAACACCATATATTTT. Translated: CSAASSGNTIYF. V and J are TRBV29-1 and TRBJ1-3, with D uncertain. Trimming shortened V by 7 bases and J by 0 bases, and 7 bases separated the two germline ends. The germline gives CDR1 SQVTM, CDR2 ANQGSEA. The CDR3 has 12 residues. Full variable domain (outside the CDR3, taken from reference TRBV29-1 and TRBJ1-3): SAVISQKPSRDICQRGTSLTIQCQVDSQVTMMFWYRQQPGQSLTLIATANQGSEATYESGFVIDKFPISRPNLTFSTLTVSNMSPEDSSIYLCSAASSGNTIYFGEGSWLTVV.

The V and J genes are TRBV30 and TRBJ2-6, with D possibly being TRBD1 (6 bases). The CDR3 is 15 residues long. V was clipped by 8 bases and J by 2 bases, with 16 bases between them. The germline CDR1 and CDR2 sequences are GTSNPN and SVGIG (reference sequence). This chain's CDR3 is CARKQYRAGANVLTF. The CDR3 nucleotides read TGTGCCCGCAAGCAGTACAGGGCTGGGGCCAACGTCCTGACTTTC.

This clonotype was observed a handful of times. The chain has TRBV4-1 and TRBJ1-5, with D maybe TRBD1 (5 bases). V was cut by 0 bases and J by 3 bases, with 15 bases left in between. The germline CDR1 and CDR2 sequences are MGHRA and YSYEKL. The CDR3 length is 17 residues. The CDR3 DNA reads TGCGCCAGCAGCCAAGATGGGGTGTCGGGGCTCAATCAGCCCCAGCATTTT. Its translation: CASSQDGVSGLNQPQHF.

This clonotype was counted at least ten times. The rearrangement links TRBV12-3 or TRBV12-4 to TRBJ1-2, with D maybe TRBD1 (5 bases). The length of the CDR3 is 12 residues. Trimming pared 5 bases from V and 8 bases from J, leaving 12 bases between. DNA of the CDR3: TGTGCCAGCAGTACGGGACCCCGAGGCTACACCTTC. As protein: CASSTGPRGYTF.

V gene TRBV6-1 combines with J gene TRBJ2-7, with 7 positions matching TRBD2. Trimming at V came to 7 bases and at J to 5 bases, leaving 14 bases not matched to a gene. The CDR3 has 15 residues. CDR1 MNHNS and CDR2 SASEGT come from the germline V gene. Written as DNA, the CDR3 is TGTGCCAGCACCGAACCCACGGGAGGTGTGAACGAGCAGTACTTC. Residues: CASTEPTGGVNEQYF.

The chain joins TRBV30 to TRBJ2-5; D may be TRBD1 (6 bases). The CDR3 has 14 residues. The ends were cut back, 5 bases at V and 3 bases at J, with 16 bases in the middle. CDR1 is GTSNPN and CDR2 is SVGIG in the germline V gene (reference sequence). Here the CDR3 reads CAWDRPGVKETQYF. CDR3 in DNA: TGTGCCTGGGACAGACCAGGGGTTAAAGAGACCCAGTACTTC.

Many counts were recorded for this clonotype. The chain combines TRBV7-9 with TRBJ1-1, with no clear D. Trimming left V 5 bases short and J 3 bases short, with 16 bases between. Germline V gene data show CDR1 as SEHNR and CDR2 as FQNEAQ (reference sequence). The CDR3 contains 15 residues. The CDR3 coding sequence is TGTGCCAGCAGCCCCGGAGTTGGGCGGGACACTGAAGCTTTCTTT. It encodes CASSPGVGRDTEAFF.

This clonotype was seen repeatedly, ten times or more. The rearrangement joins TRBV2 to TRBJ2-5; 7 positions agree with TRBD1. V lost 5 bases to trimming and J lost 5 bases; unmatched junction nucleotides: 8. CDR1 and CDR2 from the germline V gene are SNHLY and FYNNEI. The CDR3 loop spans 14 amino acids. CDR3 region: CASSLLDRTETQYF. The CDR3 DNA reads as TGTGCCAGCAGTTTACTGGACAGGACGGAGACCCAGTACTTC. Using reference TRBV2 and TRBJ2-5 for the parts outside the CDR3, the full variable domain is EPEVTQTPSHQVTQMGQEVILRCVPISNHLYFYWYRQILGQKVEFLVSFYNNEISEKSEIFDDQFSVERPDGSNFTLKIRSTKLEDSAMYFCASSLLDRTETQYFGPGTRLLVL.

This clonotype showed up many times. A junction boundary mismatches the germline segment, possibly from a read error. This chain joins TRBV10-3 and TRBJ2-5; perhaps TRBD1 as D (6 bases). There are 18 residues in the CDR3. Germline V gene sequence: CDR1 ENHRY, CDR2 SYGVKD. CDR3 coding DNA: TGTGCCATCAGCAGTCCCAACCATGGGACAATAGAACAAGGGACCCAGTACTTC. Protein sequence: CAISSPNHGTIEQGTQYF.

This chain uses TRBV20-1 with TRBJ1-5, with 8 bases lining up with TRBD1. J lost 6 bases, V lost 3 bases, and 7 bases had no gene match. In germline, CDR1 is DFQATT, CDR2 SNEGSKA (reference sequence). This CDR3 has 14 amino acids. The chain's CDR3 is CSARNRGDSQPQHF. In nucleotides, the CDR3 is TGCAGTGCTAGGAACAGGGGGGACAGTCAGCCCCAGCATTTT.

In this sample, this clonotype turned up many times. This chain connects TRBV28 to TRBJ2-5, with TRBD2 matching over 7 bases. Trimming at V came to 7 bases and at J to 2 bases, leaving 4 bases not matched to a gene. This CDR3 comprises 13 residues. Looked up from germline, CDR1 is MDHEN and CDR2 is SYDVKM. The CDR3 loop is CASTQREQETQYF. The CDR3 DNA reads TGTGCCAGCACCCAGCGGGAACAAGAGACCCAGTACTTC. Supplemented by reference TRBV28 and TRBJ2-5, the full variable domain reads DVKVTQSSRYLVKRTGEKVFLECVQDMDHENMFWYRQDPGLGLRLIYFSYDVKMKEKGDIPEGYSVSREKKERFSLILESASTNQTSMYLCASTQREQETQYFGPGTRLLVL.

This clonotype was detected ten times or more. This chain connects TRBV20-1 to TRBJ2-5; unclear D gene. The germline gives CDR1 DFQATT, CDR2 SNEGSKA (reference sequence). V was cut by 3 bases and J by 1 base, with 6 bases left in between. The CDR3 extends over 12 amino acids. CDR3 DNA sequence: TGCAGTGCTAGGTTCTTCCAAGAGACCCAGTACTTC. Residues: CSARFFQETQYF.

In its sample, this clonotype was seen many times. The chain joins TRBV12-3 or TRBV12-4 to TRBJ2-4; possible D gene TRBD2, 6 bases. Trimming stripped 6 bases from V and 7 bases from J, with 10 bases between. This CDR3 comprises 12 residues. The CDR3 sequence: CASRTGGNIQYF. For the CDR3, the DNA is TGTGCCAGCAGGACCGGAGGGAACATTCAGTACTTC.

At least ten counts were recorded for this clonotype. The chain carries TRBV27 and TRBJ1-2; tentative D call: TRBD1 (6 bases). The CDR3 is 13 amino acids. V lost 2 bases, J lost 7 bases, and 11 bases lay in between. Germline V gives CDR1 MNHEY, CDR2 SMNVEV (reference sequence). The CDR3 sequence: CASSLTAGAGYTF. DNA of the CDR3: TGTGCCAGCAGTTTAACGGCAGGGGCTGGCTACACCTTC.

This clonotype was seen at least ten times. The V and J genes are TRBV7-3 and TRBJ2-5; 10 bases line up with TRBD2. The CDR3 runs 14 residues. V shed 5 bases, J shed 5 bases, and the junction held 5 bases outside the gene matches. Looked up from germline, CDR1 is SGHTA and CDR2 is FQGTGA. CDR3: CASSPSGSYETQYF. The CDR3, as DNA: TGTGCCAGCAGCCCTAGCGGGAGCTACGAGACCCAGTACTTC.

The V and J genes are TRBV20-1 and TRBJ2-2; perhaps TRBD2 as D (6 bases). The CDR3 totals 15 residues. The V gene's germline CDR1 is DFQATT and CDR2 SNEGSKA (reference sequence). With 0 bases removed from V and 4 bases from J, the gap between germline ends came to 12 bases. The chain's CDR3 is CSARDRGVITGELFF. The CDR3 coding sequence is TGCAGTGCTAGAGATCGCGGGGTGATCACCGGGGAGCTGTTTTTT.

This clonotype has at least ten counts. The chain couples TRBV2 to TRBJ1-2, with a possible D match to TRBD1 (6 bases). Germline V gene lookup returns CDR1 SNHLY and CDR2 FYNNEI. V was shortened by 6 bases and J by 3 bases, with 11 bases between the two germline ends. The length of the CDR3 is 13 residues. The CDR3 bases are TGTGCCAGCAGAGGGGGAGGGCACTATGGCTACACCTTC. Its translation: CASRGGGHYGYTF.

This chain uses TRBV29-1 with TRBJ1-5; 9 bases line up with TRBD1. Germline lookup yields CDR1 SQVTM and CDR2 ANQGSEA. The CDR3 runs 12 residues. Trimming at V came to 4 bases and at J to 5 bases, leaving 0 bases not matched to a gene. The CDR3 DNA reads TGCAGCGTTGGGGACAGGGATCAGCCCCAGCATTTT. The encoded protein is CSVGDRDQPQHF.

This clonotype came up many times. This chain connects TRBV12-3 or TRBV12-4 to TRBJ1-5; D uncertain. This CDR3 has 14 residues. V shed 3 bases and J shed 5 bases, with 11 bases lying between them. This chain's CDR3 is CASSFSQFDQPQHF. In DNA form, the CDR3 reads TGTGCCAGCAGTTTCTCGCAGTTTGATCAGCCCCAGCATTTT.

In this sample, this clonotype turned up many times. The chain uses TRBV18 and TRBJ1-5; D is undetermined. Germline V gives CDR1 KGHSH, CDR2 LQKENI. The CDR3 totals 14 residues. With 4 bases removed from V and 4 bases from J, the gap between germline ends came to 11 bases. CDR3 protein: CASSRESSNQPQHF. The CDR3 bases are TGTGCCAGCTCACGGGAGTCATCTAATCAGCCCCAGCATTTT.